This entry features one T cell receptor beta chain sequence. This record comes from a study of cytomegalovirus exposure and HLA in healthy donors. Vbeta (60) and Jbeta (13) primers were used in the PCR. Assay used: immunoSEQ multiplex PCR; TCRdb lists only in-frame clones, some missing. The repertoire holds about 140,000 clones, with more than 75% as singletons. The sequencing input was PBMCs. The origin of this receptor is a female donor in good health and CMV-seronegative.

The CDR3 spells CASSLARREGRGETQYF. The CDR3 DNA is TGTGCCAGCAGCTTAGCTCGGCGGGAGGGCCGAGGGGAGACCCAGTACTTC. The chain combines TRBV7-2 with TRBJ2-5, with 9 bases matching TRBD2. V was pared by 0 bases and J by 5 bases, with 10 bases of the junction left unmatched. The CDR3 totals 17 residues. Looked up from germline, CDR1 is SGHTA and CDR2 is FQGNSA. Combining the CDR3 with reference TRBV7-2 and TRBJ2-5 gives the whole variable domain GAGVSQSPSNKVTEKGKDVELRCDPISGHTALYWYRQSLGQGLEFLIYFQGNSAPDKSGLPSDRFSAERTGGSVSTLTIQRTQQEDSAVYLCASSLARREGRGETQYFGPGTRLLVL.